This entry is about one TCR beta chain. The data are from a study of blood T cell repertoires in COVID-19. The wider study: Acute and convalescent COVID-19 specimens originated in the United States, Italy and Spain.

Recruits, aged roughly 18 to 89 years, lived in about two dozen US areas. Participants were placed into cohorts based on the clinical history they reported. Germline assignment: CDR1 LGHNA and CDR2 YNFKEQ. The CDR3 loop spans 18 amino acids. Trimming stripped 0 bases from V and 0 bases from J, with 12 bases between. In the study's own analysis: Reference gene primers were amplified, and this amplification served to estimate nucleated cell counts. The assay was immunoSEQ multiplex PCR, and TCRdb's table has in-frame clones only and misses some. V and J calls and clone size come straight from that table; D and trimming were deduced from the DNA. The table has 250,000 or so clones, 70% to 90% seen once.

Sequenced: PBMCs or T cells enriched from blood (not recorded which). The sequence was obtained from a woman between 50 and 59 years old who had recovered from COVID-19. The gene calls are TRBV4-2 and TRBJ2-6, with D perhaps matching TRBD2 (6 bases). This chain's CDR3 is CASSQDPGLTSGANVLTF. In DNA, the CDR3 is TGTGCCAGCAGCCAAGATCCGGGACTTACCTCTGGGGCCAACGTCCTGACTTTC.